This T cell receptor (beta chain) was obtained from a study of cytomegalovirus exposure and HLA in healthy donors. V lost 1 base and J lost 2; bases outside the gene matches: 14. Germline V gene sequence: CDR1 LNHDA, CDR2 SQIVND (reference sequence). CDR3 length: 18 amino acids. PCR amplification relied on 60 Vbeta primers (plus 13 Jbeta primers). Generated by immunoSEQ multiplex PCR, the TCRdb table keeps only in-frame clones and is missing some. The data show 150,000 or so clones, 65% to 85% seen once. The receptor's source is a male donor in good health and CMV-seropositive. The chain uses TRBV19 and TRBJ2-7, with 7 bases fitting TRBD1. Sequencing was carried out using PBMCs. The CDR3 DNA reads TGTGCCAGTAGTATAGGGTTGAGTATATACGGGACAGCCTACGAGCAGTACTTC. Protein: CASSIGLSIYGTAYEQYF.